This record looks at one TCR beta chain sequence and its context. The data stem from a study of blood T cell repertoires in COVID-19. Study-wide background: Whether acute or convalescent, the COVID-19 samples came from the United States, Italy and Spain. Sample material is recorded as cDNA or gDNA derived from T cells, B-cell-depleted T cells, or PBMCs.

Per the original data handling: Amplification of reference gene primers provided the estimated nucleated cell counts. Profiling relied on immunoSEQ multiplex PCR, and the TCRdb table lists in-frame clones only, not all of them. The D gene and trimming were derived from the DNA, and the V and J assignments and clone size from that table. The repertoire has 240,000 or so clones, about nine tenths of them found once; the top ten carry around 5.9%. This CDR3 has 14 amino acids. CDR1 and CDR2 (germline): MNHEY, SMNVEV (reference sequence). V was pared by 2 bases and J by 7 bases, with 14 bases between. The sequence was obtained from a man aged 55 to 70 with acute or convalescent COVID-19. The V and J genes are TRBV27 and TRBJ1-1; maybe TRBD1 (6 bases). Specimen: peripheral blood. The CDR3 bases are TGTGCCAGCAGTTTAAGAGGGGGGGGAGTTGAAGCTTTCTTT. It encodes CASSLRGGGVEAFF.